What follows are 10 T cell receptor beta chains derived from one specimen sequenced in a study of blood T cell repertoires in COVID-19. Here immunoSEQ multiplex PCR was the method, and the copy in TCRdb shows in-frame clones only, minus some. This repertoire shows approximately 150,000 clones, 79% found once; its top ten account for 7.5% to 8.5%. The sequencing input was peripheral blood. These receptors were collected from a woman aged 55 to 70 with COVID-19, enrolled during active disease.

The V call is TRBV18, the J call TRBJ1-5; 7 nucleotides line up with TRBD1. The CDR3 runs 15 residues. Germline CDR1 and CDR2: KGHSH and LQKENI. The trim removed 2 bases at V and 1 base at J, leaving 2 bases unmatched. CDR3 residues: CASSPAGGSNQPQHF. Here the CDR3 DNA reads TGTGCCAGCTCACCAGCAGGGGGAAGCAATCAGCCCCAGCATTTT.

This chain uses TRBV10-3 with TRBJ2-7; 12 nucleotides match TRBD1. The J segment lost 6 bases and the V segment lost 10 bases, leaving 10 bases of the junction unmatched. CDR1 is ENHRY, CDR2 SYGVKD, per germline. The CDR3 is 14 amino acids. CDR3 sequence reads: CASKGTGGQGEQYV. CDR3 DNA: TGTGCCAGCAAGGGGACAGGGGGCCAAGGCGAGCAGTACGTC.

This clone was counted many times. The rearrangement links TRBV7-8 to TRBJ2-5, with D possibly being TRBD2 (6 bases). Between the trimmed V and J ends, which lost 2 bases and 4 bases, there was a span of 11 bases. Germline V gene data show CDR1 as SGHVS and CDR2 as FQNEAQ. The CDR3 contains 14 residues. In DNA, the CDR3 is TGTGCCAGCAGCTTAAAGCGGAGGGGAGAGACCCAGTACTTC. It codes for CASSLKRRGETQYF.

The chain has TRBV28 and TRBJ2-3, with 11 bases aligning to TRBD2. Germline V gene lookup returns CDR1 MDHEN and CDR2 SYDVKM. There are 16 residues in the CDR3. V lost 4 bases and J lost 6; bases outside the gene matches: 9. The CDR3 DNA follows: TGTGCCAGCAGTTCATTAGCGGGGGGGATATTGGATACGCAGTATTTT. Amino acid sequence: CASSSLAGGILDTQYF. The full variable domain, completed using reference TRBV28 and TRBJ2-3, is DVKVTQSSRYLVKRTGEKVFLECVQDMDHENMFWYRQDPGLGLRLIYFSYDVKMKEKGDIPEGYSVSREKKERFSLILESASTNQTSMYLCASSSLAGGILDTQYFGPGTRLTVL.

The genes are TRBV5-1 and TRBJ1-4; D remains unclear. CDR1 and CDR2 from the germline V gene are SGHRS and YFSETQ. CDR3 length equals 14 residues. The V end lost 0 bases, the J end lost 8 bases, and 11 bases lay between the germline ends. This CDR3 is CASSLALDGEKLFF. CDR3 in DNA: TGCGCCAGCAGCTTGGCGCTAGACGGCGAAAAACTGTTTTTT.

This clone has just a few counts. V usage is TRBV4-1 and J usage is TRBJ1-5; unclear D gene. The CDR3 loop spans 13 amino acids. V was cut by 4 bases and J by 5 bases, with 9 bases left in between. Looked up from germline, CDR1 is MGHRA and CDR2 is YSYEKL. CDR3 sequence (DNA): TGCGCCAGCAGCCTTGATCGGGATCAGCCCCAGCATTTT. Its protein product is CASSLDRDQPQHF.

V usage is TRBV28 and J usage is TRBJ1-4, with a tentative D call TRBD1 (5 bases). V lost 8 bases and J lost 6, with 10 bases in between. Germline loops: CDR1 MDHEN, CDR2 SYDVKM. The CDR3 runs 12 residues. CDR3 sequence: CASGRADEKLFF. DNA for the CDR3: TGTGCCAGCGGCAGGGCGGATGAAAAACTGTTTTTT.

This chain uses TRBV28 with TRBJ1-3; maybe TRBD1 (6 bases). V lost 3 bases and J 7 bases, leaving 10 bases between the germline ends. This CDR3 has 13 residues. Germline CDR1 is MDHEN and CDR2 is SYDVKM. Written as DNA, the CDR3 is TGTGCCAGCAGTTTCCAGGGGTACAACACCATATATTTT. This encodes CASSFQGYNTIYF.

This rearrangement joins TRBV6-6 to TRBJ2-7; the match to TRBD1 covers 7 bases. Germline V gene lookup returns CDR1 MNHNY and CDR2 SVGAGI (reference sequence). The V gene end was trimmed by 6 bases and the J gene end by 2 bases; junction bases not matched to a gene: 10. This CDR3 contains 15 residues. The CDR3: CASRRQGIGPYEQYF. CDR3 nucleotides: TGTGCCAGCAGAAGACAGGGCATCGGGCCCTACGAGCAGTACTTC.

The gene calls are TRBV27 and TRBJ2-1; possibly TRBD2 for D (6 bases). From germline, CDR1 is MNHEY and CDR2 SMNVEV (reference sequence). The V gene lost 6 bases and the J gene lost 0 bases, with 12 bases spanning the gap. This CDR3 contains 15 residues. The CDR3 DNA reads as TGTGCCAGCAGGCTTGGGGGGAGCTCCTACAATGAGCAGTTCTTC. Translation: CASRLGGSSYNEQFF.